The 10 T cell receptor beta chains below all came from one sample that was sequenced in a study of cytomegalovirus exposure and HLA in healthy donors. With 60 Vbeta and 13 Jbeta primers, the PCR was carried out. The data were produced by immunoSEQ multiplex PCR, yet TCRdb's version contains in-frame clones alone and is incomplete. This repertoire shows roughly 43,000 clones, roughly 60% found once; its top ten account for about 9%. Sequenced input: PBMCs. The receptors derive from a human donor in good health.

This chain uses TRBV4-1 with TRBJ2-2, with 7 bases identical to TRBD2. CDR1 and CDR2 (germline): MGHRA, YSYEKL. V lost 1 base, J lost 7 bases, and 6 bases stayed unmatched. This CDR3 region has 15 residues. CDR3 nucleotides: TGCGCCAGCAGCCAAGTTCTAGCGGACCGCGGGGAGCTGTTTTTT. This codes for CASSQVLADRGELFF.

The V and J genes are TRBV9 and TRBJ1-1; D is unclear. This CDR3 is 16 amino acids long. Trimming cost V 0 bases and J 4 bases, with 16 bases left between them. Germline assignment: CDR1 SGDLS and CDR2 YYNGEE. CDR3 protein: CASSVAVGPGFTEAFF. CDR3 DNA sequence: TGTGCCAGCAGCGTAGCCGTCGGACCGGGATTCACTGAAGCTTTCTTT.

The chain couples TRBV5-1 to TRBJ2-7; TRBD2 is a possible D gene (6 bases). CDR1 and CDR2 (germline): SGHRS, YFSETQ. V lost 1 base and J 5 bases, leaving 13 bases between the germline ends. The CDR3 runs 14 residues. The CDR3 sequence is CASSLTGTPNEQYF. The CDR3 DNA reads TGCGCCAGCAGCTTGACCGGGACTCCTAACGAGCAGTACTTC.

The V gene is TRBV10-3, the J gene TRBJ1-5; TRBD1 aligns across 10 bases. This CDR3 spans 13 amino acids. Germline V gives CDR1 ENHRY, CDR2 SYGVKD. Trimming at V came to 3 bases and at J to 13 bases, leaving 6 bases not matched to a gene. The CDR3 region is CAISDGQGDIQHF. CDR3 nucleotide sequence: TGTGCCATCAGTGACGGACAGGGGGACATACAGCATTTT.

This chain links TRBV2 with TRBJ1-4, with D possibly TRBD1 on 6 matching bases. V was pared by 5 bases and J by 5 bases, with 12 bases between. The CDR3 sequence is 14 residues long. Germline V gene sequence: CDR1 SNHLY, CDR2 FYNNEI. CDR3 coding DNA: TGTGCCAGCAGTCGACAGGAAACGAATGAAAAACTGTTTTTT. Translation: CASSRQETNEKLFF. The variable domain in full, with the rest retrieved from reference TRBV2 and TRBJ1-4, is EPEVTQTPSHQVTQMGQEVILRCVPISNHLYFYWYRQILGQKVEFLVSFYNNEISEKSEIFDDQFSVERPDGSNFTLKIRSTKLEDSAMYFCASSRQETNEKLFFGSGTQLSVL.

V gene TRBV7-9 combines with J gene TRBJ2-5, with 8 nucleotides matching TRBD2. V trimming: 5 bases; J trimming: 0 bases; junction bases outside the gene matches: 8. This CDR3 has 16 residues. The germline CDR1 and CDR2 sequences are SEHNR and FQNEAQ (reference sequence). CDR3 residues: CASSPGTGGYQETQYF. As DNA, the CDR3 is TGTGCCAGCAGCCCGGGGACGGGGGGGTACCAAGAGACCCAGTACTTC.

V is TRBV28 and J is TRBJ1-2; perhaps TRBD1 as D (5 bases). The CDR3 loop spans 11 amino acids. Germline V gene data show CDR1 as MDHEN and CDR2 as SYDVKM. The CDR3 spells CVIGGNYGYTF. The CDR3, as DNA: TGTGTCATCGGGGGGAACTATGGCTACACCTTC.

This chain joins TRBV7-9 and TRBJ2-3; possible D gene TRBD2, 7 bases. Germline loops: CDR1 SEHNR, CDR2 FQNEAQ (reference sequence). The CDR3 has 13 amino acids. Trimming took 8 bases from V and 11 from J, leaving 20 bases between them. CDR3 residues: CASGPAGAVLQYF. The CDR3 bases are TGTGCCAGCGGCCCCGCGGGGGCAGTTTTGCAGTATTTT. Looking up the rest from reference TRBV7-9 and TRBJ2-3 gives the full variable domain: DTGVSQNPRHKITKRGQNVTFRCDPISEHNRLYWYRQTLGQGPEFLTYFQNEAQLEKSRLLSDRFSAERPKGSFSTLEIQRTEQGDSAMYLCASGPAGAVLQYFGPGTRLTVL.

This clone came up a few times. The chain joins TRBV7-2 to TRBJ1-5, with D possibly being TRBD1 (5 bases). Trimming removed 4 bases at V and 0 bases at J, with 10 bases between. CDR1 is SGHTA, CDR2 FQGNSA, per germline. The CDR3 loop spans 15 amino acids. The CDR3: CASSSGGYSNQPQHF. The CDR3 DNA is TGTGCCAGCAGCTCGGGGGGTTATAGCAATCAGCCCCAGCATTTT.

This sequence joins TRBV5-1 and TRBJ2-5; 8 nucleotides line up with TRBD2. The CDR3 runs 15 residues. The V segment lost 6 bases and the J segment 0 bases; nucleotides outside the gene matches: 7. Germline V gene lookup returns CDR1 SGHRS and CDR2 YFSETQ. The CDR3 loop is CASTLSGTYQETQYF. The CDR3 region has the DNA TGCGCCAGCACTCTTAGCGGGACCTACCAAGAGACCCAGTACTTC.